This record covers a single T cell receptor beta chain. This sample was taken from a study of cytomegalovirus exposure and HLA in healthy donors. Trimming removed 0 bases at V and 5 bases at J, with 11 bases between. The CDR3 loop spans 14 amino acids. The germline CDR1 and CDR2 sequences are SGHNT and YYREEE (reference sequence). The primer mix had 60 Vbeta and 13 Jbeta primers. The protocol was immunoSEQ multiplex PCR, while the TCRdb copy is restricted to in-frame clones and leaves out a portion. The sample holds 100,000 or so clones; around 79% are singletons and the top ten take 1.5% to 2%. The chain is built from TRBV5-4 and TRBJ2-5; D is perhaps TRBD2 (5 bases). This receptor was obtained from a middle-aged woman in good health and CMV-seronegative. The sequencing input was PBMCs. The CDR3 is CASSLGGLGETQYF. For the CDR3, the DNA is TGTGCCAGCAGCTTGGGCGGACTGGGGGAGACCCAGTACTTC.